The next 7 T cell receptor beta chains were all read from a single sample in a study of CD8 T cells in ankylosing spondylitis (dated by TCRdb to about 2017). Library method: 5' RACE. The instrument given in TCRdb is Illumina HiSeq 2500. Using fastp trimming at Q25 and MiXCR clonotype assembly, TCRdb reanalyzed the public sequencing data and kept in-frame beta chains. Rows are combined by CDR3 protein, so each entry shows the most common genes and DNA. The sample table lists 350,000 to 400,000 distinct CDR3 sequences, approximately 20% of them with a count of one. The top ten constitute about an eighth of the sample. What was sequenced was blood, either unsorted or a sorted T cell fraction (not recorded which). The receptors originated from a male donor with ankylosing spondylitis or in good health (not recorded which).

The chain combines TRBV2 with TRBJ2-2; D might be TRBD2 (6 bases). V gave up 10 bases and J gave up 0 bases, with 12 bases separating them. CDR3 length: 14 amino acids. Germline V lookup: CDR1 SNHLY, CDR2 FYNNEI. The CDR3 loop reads CATLLAPNTGELFF. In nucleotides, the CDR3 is TGTGCCACCTTACTAGCCCCGAACACCGGGGAGCTGTTTTTT.

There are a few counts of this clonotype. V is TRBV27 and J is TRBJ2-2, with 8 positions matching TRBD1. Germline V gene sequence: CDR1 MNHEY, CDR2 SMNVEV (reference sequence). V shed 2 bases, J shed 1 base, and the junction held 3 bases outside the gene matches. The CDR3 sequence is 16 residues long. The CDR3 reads CASSLGGTGNTGELFF. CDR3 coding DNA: TGTGCCAGCAGTTTAGGAGGGACAGGGAACACCGGGGAGCTGTTTTTT.

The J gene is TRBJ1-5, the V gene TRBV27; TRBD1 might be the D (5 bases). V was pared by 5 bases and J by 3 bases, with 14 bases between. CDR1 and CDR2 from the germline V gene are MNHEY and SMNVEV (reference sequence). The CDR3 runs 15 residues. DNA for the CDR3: TGTGCCAGCAGTCCCAAAGACAGCTACAATCAGCCCCAGCATTTT. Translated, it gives CASSPKDSYNQPQHF.

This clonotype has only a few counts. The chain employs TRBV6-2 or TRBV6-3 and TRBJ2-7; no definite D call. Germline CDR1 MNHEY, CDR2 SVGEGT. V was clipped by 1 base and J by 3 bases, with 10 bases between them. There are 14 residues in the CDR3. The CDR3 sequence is CASSYWETGYEQYF. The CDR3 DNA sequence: TGTGCCAGCAGTTACTGGGAAACGGGCTACGAGCAGTACTTC.

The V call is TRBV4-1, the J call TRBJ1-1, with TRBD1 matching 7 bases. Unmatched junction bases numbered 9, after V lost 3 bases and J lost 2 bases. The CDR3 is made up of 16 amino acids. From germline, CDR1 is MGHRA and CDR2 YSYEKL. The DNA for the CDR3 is TGCGCCAGCAGCCACCCGGTGGACAGGACTAACACTGAAGCTTTCTTT. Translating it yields CASSHPVDRTNTEAFF.

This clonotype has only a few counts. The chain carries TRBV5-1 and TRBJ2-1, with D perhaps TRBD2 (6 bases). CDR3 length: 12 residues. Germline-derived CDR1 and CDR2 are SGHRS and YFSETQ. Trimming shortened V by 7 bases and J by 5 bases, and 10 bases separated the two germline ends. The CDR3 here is CASGGNNNEQFF. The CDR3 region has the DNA TGCGCCAGCGGGGGGAATAACAATGAGCAGTTCTTC.

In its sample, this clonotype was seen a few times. The CDR3 DNA reads TGTGCCAGCAGTGCCGGGACGGAGACCCAGTACTTC. This translates into CASSAGTETQYF. The V and J genes are TRBV25-1 and TRBJ2-5; D tentatively fits TRBD1 or TRBD2 (5 bases each). The germline V and J ends were trimmed by 4 bases and 5 bases, with 8 bases remaining between them. Germline lookup yields CDR1 MGHDK and CDR2 SYGVNS. The CDR3 is 12 residues long.